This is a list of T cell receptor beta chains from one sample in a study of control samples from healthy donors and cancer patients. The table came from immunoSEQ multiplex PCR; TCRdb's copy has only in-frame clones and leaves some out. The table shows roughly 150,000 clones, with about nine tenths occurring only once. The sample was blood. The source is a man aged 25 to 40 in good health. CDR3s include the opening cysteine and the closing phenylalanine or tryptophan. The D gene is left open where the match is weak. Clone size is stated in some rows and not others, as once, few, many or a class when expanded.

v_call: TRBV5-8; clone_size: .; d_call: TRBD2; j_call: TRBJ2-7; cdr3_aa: CASSSTSVYEQYF; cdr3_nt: TGTGCCAGCAGCTCTACTAGCGTCTACGAGCAGTACTTC
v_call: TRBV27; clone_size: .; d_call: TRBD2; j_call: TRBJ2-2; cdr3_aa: CASSLRGGRSTGELFF; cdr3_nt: TGTGCCAGCAGTTTAAGGGGCGGGAGAAGTACCGGGGAGCTGTTTTTT
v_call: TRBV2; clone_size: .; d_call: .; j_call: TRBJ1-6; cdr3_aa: CASEGSSYNSPLHF; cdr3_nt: TGTGCCAGCGAGGGAAGCTCCTATAATTCACCCCTCCACTTT
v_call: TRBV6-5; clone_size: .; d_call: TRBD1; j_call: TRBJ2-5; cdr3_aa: CASSYDRGVKTQYF; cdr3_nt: TGTGCCAGCAGTTACGACAGGGGAGTGAAGACCCAGTACTTC
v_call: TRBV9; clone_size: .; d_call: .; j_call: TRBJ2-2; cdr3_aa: CASSAGRNTGELFF; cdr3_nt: TGTGCCAGCAGCGCGGGACGGAACACCGGGGAGCTGTTTTTT
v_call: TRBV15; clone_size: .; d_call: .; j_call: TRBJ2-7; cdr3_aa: CATSRDGRGYEQYF; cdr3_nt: TGTGCCACCAGCAGAGACGGACGGGGCTACGAGCAGTACTTC
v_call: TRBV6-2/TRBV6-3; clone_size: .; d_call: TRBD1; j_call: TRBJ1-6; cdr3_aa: CASSYLGQGDSPLHF; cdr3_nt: TGTGCCAGCAGTTATTTGGGGCAGGGGGATTCACCCCTCCACTTT
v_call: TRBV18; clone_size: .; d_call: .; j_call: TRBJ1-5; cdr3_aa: CASSPERGGQPQHF; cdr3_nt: TGTGCCAGCTCACCAGAGCGAGGGGGTCAGCCCCAGCATTTT
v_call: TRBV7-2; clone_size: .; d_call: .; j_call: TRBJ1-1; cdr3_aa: CASSFLGAGLNTEAFF; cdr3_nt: TGTGCCAGCAGCTTCCTAGGTGCAGGGCTGAACACTGAAGCTTTCTTT
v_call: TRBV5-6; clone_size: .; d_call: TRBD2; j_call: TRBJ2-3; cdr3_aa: CASTLLAGERADTQYF; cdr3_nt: TGTGCCAGCACCCTCTTAGCGGGAGAAAGGGCAGATACGCAGTATTTT
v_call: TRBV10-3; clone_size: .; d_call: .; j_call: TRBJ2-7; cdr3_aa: CAITAGYEQYF; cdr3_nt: TGTGCCATCACCGCTGGGTACGAGCAGTACTTC
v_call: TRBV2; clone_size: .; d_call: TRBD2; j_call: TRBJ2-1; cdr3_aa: CASTALRGVNEQFF; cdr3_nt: TGTGCCAGCACAGCCCTCCGGGGGGTAAATGAGCAGTTCTTC
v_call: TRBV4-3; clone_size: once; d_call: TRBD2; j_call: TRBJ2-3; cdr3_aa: CASSQDSGSGRSTDTQYF; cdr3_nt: TGCGCCAGCAGCCAAGATTCGGGTAGCGGGCGTTCCACAGATACGCAGTATTTT
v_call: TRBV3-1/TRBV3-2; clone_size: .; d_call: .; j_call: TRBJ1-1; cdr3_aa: CASSLTNTEAFF; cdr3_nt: TGTGCCAGCAGCCTTACGAACACTGAAGCTTTCTTT
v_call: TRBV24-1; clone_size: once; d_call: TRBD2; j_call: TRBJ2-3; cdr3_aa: CAISTSGDTTDTQYF; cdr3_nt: TGTGCCATCTCGACTAGCGGAGACACCACAGATACGCAGTATTTT
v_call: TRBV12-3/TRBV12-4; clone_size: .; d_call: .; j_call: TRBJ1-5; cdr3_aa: CASSSGNQPQHF; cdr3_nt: TGTGCCAGCAGTTCTGGCAATCAGCCCCAGCATTTT
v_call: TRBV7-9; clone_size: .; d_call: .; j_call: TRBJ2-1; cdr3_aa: CASSLRLEGNEQFF; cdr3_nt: TGTGCCAGCAGCCTACGACTCGAGGGCAATGAGCAGTTCTTC
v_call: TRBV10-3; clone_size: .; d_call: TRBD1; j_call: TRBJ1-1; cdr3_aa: CAISEPTGRGEAFF; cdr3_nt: TGTGCCATCAGTGAGCCGACAGGGAGAGGTGAAGCTTTCTTT
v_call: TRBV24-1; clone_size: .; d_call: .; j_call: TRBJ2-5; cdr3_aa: CATSDIGAETQYF; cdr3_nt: TGTGCCACCAGTGATATAGGGGCAGAGACCCAGTACTTC
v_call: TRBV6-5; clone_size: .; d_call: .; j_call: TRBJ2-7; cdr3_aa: CASTAGIGSYEQYF; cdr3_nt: TGTGCCAGCACCGCTGGGATTGGATCCTACGAGCAGTACTTC
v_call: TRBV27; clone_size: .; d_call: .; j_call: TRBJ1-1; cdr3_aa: CASKRTGKTEAFF; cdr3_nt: TGTGCCAGCAAAAGAACAGGGAAGACTGAAGCTTTCTTT
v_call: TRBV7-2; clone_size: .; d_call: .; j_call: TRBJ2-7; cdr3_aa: CASSFHRGWDQTYEQYF; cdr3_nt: TGTGCCAGCAGCTTCCATAGGGGGTGGGACCAAACCTACGAGCAGTACTTC
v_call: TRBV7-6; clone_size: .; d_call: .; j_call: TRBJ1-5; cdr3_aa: CASSLASSGPQHF; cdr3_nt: TGTGCCAGCAGCTTAGCATCGTCGGGGCCCCAGCATTTT
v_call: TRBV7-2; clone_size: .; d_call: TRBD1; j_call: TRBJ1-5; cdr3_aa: CASSYYGGQSNQPQHF; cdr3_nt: TGTGCCAGCAGTTATTATGGGGGACAGAGCAATCAGCCCCAGCATTTT
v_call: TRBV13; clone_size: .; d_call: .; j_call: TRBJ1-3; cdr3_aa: CASSIAGEYTIYF; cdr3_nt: TGTGCCAGCAGCATCGCGGGGGAATACACCATATATTTT
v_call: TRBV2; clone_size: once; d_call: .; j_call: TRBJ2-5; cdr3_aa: CASRQAETQYF; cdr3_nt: TGTGCCAGCAGACAGGCGGAGACCCAGTACTTC
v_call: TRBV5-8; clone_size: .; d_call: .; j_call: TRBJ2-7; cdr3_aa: CASSLTSGTRYEQYF; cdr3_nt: TGTGCCAGCAGCTTGACCTCCGGGACAAGATACGAGCAGTACTTC
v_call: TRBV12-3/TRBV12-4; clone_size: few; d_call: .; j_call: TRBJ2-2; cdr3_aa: CASSFGTGELFF; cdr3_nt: TGTGCCAGCAGTTTCGGCACCGGGGAGCTGTTTTTT
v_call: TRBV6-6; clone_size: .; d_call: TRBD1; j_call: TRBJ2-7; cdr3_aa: CASSSSGTGIEQYF; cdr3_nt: TGTGCCAGCAGTTCTTCCGGGACAGGGATCGAGCAGTACTTC
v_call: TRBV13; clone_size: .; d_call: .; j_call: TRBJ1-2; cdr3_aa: CASGHVGSPYGYTF; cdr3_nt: TGTGCCAGCGGCCATGTGGGGTCCCCCTATGGCTACACCTTC
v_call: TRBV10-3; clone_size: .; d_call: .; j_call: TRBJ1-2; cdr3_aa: CAISIDTGYGYTF; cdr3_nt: TGTGCCATCAGCATTGACACAGGGTATGGCTACACCTTC
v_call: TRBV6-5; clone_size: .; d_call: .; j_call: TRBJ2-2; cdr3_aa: CASSVHGELFF; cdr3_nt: TGTGCCAGCAGCGTCCACGGGGAGCTGTTTTTT
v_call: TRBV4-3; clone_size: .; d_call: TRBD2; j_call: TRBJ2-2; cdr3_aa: CASSHRGLAARNTGELFF; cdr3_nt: TGCGCCAGCAGCCACCGCGGACTAGCGGCCAGGAACACCGGGGAGCTGTTTTTT
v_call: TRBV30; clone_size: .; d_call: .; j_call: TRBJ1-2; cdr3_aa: CAWTPTSTELYTF; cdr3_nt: TGTGCCTGGACGCCAACTTCAACAGAACTCTACACCTTC
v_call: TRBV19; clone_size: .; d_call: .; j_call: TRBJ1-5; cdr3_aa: CASSMTVQQPQHF; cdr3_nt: TGTGCCAGTAGTATGACAGTCCAGCAGCCCCAGCATTTT
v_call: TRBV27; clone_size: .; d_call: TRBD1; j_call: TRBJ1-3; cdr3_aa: CASSSNPGGSGTIYF; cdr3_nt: TGTGCCAGCAGTTCGAACCCAGGGGGCTCGGGCACCATATATTTT
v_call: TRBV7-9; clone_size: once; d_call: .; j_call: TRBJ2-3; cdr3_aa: CASSFSGRDTQYF; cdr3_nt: TGTGCCAGCAGCTTTTCCGGGAGAGATACGCAGTATTTT
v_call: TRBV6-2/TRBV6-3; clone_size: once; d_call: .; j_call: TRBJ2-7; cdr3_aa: CASSYSYWGDSYEQYF; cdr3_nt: TGTGCCAGCAGTTACTCGTATTGGGGGGATTCCTACGAGCAGTACTTC
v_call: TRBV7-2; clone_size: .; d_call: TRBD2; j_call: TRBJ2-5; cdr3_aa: CASSLQRGWVETQYF; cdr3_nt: TGTGCCAGCAGCTTACAGCGGGGGTGGGTAGAGACCCAGTACTTC
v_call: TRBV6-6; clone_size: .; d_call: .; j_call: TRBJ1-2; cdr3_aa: CASSYSDKGGYGYTF; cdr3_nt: TGTGCCAGCAGTTACAGCGATAAGGGAGGATATGGCTACACCTTC
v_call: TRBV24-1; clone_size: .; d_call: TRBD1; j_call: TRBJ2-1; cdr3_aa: CATRGTGDNAYNEQFF; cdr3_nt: TGTGCCACCCGAGGGACAGGGGATAATGCCTACAATGAGCAGTTCTTC
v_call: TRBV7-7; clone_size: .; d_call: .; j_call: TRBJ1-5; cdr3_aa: CASSPRWGSNQPQHF; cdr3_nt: TGTGCTAGCAGCCCAAGGTGGGGGAGCAATCAGCCCCAGCATTTT
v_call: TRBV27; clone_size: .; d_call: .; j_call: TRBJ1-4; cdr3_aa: CASTLTGTRNEKLFF; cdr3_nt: TGTGCCAGCACTCTAACCGGGACACGCAATGAAAAACTGTTTTTT
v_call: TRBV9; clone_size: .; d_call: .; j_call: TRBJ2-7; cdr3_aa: CASSTRAAGAYEQYF; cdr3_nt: TGTGCCAGCAGCACCCGGGCGGCAGGAGCCTACGAGCAGTACTTC
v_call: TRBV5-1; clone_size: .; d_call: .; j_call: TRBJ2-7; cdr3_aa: CASSLVRGYEQYF; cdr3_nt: TGCGCCAGCAGCTTGGTGAGGGGGTACGAGCAGTACTTC